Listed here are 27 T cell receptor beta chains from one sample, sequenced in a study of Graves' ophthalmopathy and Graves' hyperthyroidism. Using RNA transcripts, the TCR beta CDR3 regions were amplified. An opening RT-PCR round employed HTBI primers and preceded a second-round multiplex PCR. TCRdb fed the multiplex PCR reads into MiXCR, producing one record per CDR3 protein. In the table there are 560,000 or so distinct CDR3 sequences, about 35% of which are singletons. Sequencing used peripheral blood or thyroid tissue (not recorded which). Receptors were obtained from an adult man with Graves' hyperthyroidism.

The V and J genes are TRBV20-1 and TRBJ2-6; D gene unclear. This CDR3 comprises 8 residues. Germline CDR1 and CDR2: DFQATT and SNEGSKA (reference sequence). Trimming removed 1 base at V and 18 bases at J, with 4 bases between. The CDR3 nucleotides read TGCAGTGCTAGAGTATGGACTTTC. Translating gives CSARVWTF.

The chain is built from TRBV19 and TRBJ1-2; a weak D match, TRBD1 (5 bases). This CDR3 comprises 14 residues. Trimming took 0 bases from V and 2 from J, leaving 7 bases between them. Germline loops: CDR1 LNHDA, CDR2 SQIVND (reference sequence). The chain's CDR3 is CASSIDRGNYGYTF. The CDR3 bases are TGTGCCAGTAGTATAGATAGGGGAAACTATGGCTACACCTTC. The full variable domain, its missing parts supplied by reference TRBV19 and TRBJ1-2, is DGGITQSPKYLFRKEGQNVTLSCEQNLNHDAMYWYRQDPGQGLRLIYYSQIVNDFQKGDIAEGYSVSREKKESFPLTVTSAQKNPTAFYLCASSIDRGNYGYTFGSGTRLTVV.

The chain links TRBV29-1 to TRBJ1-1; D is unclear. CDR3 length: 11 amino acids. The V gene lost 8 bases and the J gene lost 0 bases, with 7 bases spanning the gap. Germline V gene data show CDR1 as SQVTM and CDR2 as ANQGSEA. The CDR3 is CSLNLNTEAFF. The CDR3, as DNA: TGCAGCCTTAACCTGAACACTGAAGCTTTCTTT.

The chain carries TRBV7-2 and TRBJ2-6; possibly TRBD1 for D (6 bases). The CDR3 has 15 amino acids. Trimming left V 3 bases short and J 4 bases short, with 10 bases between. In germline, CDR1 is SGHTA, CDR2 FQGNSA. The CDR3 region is CASSFTQGGANVLTF. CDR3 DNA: TGTGCCAGCAGCTTCACTCAGGGGGGGGCCAACGTCCTGACTTTC. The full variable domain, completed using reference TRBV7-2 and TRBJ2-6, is GAGVSQSPSNKVTEKGKDVELRCDPISGHTALYWYRQSLGQGLEFLIYFQGNSAPDKSGLPSDRFSAERTGGSVSTLTIQRTQQEDSAVYLCASSFTQGGANVLTFGAGSRLTVL.

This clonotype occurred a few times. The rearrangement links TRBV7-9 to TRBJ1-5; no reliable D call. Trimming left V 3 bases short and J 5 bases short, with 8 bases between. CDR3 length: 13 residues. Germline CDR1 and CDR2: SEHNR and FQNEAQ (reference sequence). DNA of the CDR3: TGTGCCAGCAGCTTCGGTTCCGATCAGCCCCAGCATTTT. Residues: CASSFGSDQPQHF.

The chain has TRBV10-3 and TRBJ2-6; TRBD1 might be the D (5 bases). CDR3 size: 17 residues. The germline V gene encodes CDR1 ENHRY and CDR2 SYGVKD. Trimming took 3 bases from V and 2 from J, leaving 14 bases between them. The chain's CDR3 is CAISDRAVTTGANVLTF. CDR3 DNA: TGTGCCATCAGTGACAGGGCTGTTACTACTGGGGCCAACGTCCTGACTTTC.

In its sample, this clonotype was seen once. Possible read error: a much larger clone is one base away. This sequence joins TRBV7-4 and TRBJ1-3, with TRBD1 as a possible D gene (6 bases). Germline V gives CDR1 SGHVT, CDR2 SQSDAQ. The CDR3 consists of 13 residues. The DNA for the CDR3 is TGTGCCAGCAGCTTAGGAGGGGGAAACACCACATATTTT. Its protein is CASSLGGGNTTYF.

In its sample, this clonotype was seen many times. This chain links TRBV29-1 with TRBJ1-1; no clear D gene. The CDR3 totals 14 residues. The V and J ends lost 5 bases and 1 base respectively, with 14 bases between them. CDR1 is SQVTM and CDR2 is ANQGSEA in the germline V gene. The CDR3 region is CSVLTEIRNTEAFF. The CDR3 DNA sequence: TGCAGCGTTCTAACGGAAATAAGGAACACTGAAGCTTTCTTT. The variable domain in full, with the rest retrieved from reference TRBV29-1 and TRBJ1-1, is SAVISQKPSRDICQRGTSLTIQCQVDSQVTMMFWYRQQPGQSLTLIATANQGSEATYESGFVIDKFPISRPNLTFSTLTVSNMSPEDSSIYLCSVLTEIRNTEAFFGQGTRLTVV.

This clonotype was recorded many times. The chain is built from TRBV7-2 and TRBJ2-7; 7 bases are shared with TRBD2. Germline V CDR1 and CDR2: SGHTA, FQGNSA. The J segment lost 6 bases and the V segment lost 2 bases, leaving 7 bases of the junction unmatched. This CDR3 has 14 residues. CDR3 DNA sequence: TGTGCCAGCAGCTTACCCGCTCGGGGGGTCGAGCAGTACTTC. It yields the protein CASSLPARGVEQYF.

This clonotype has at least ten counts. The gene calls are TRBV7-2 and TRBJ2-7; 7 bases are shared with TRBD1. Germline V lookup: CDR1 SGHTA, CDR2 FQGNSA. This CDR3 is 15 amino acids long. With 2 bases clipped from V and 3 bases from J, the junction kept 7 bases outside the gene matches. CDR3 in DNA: TGTGCCAGCAGCTTAATTGGCGACAGGGTCTACGAGCAGTACTTC. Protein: CASSLIGDRVYEQYF. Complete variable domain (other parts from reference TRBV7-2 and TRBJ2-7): GAGVSQSPSNKVTEKGKDVELRCDPISGHTALYWYRQSLGQGLEFLIYFQGNSAPDKSGLPSDRFSAERTGGSVSTLTIQRTQQEDSAVYLCASSLIGDRVYEQYFGPGTRLTVT.

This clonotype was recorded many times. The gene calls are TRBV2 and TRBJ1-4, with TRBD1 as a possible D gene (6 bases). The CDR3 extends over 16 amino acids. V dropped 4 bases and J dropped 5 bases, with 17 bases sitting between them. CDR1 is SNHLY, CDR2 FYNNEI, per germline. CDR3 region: CASSGNIGQSNEKLFF. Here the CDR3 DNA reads TGTGCCAGCAGTGGTAATATCGGACAGTCGAATGAAAAACTGTTTTTT.

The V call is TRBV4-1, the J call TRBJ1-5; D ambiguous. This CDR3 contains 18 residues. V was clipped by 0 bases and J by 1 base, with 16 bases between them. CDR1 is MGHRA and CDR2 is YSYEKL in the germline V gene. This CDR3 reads CASSQDPPGPGSNQPQHF. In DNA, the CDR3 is TGCGCCAGCAGCCAAGATCCCCCCGGACCCGGGAGCAATCAGCCCCAGCATTTT.

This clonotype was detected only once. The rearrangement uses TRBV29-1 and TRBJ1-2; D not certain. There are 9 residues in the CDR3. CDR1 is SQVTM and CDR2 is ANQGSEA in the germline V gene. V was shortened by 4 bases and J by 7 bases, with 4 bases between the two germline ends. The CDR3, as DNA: TGCAGCGTTGTCATTGGCTACACCTTC. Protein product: CSVVIGYTF.

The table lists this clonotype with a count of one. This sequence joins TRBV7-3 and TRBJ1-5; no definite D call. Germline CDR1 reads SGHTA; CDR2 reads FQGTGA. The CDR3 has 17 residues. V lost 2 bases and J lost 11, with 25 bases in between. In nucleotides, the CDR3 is TGTGCCAGCAGCTTAGGACCTCCCCGGGGTAGCGGGGAGACCCAGCATTTT. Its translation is CASSLGPPRGSGETQHF. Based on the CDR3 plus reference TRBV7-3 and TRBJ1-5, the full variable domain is GAGVSQTPSNKVTEKGKYVELRCDPISGHTALYWYRQSLGQGPEFLIYFQGTGAADDSGLPNDRFFAVRPEGSVSTLKIQRTERGDSAVYLCASSLGPPRGSGETQHFGDGTRLSIL.

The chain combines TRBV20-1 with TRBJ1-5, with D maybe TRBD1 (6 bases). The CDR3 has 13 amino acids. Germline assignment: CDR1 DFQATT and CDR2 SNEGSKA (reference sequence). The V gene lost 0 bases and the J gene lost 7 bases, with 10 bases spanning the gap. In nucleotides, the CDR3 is TGCAGTGCTAGAGAACAGGGCCGACAGCCCCAGCATTTT. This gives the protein CSAREQGRQPQHF.

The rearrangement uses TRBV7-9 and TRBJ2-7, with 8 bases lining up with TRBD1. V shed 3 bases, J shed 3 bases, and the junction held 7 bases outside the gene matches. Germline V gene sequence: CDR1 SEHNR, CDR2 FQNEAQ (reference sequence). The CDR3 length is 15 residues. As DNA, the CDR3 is TGTGCCAGCAGCTTGAACGCAGGGGGCGTCTACGAGCAGTACTTC. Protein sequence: CASSLNAGGVYEQYF. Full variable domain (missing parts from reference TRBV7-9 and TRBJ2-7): DTGVSQNPRHKITKRGQNVTFRCDPISEHNRLYWYRQTLGQGPEFLTYFQNEAQLEKSRLLSDRFSAERPKGSFSTLEIQRTEQGDSAMYLCASSLNAGGVYEQYFGPGTRLTVT.

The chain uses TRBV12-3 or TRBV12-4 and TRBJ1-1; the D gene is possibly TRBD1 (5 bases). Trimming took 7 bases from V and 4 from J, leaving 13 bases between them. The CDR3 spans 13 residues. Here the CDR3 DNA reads TGTGCCAGCACCCGGGGCCCCGGCACTGAAGCTTTCTTT. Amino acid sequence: CASTRGPGTEAFF.

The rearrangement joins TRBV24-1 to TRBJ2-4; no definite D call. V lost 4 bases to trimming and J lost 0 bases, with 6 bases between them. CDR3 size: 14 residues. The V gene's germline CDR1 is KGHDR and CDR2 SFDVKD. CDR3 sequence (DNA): TGTGCCACCAGTGAGATAATAGCCAAAAACATTCAGTACTTC. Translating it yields CATSEIIAKNIQYF.

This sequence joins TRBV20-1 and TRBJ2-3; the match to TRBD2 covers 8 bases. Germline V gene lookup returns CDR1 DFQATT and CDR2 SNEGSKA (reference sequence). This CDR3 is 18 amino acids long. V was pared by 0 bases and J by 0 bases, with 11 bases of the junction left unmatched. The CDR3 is CSARDLRGVFRSTDTQYF. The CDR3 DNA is TGCAGTGCTAGAGATCTGCGGGGGGTCTTCAGGAGCACAGATACGCAGTATTTT.

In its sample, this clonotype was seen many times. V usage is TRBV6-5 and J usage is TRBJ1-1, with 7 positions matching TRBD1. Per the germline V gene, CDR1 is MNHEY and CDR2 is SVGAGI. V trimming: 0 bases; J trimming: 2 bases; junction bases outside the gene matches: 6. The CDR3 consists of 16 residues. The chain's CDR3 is CASSYSPGQTNTEAFF. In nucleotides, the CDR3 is TGTGCCAGCAGTTACTCGCCGGGACAGACCAACACTGAAGCTTTCTTT.

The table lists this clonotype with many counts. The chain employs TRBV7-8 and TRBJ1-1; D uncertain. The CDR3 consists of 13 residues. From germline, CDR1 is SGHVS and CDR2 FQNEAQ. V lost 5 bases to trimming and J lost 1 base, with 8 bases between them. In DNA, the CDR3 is TGTGCCAGCAGCGGCATGAGGAACACTGAAGCTTTCTTT. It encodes CASSGMRNTEAFF.

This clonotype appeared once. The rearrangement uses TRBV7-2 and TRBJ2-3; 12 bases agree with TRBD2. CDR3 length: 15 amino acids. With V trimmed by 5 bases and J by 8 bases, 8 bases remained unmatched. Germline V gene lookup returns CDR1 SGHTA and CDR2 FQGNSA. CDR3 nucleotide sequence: TGTGCCAGCAGCCGGAGCTCTAGCGGGGGGGGTACGCAGTATTTT. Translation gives CASSRSSSGGGTQYF. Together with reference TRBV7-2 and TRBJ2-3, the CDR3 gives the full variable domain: GAGVSQSPSNKVTEKGKDVELRCDPISGHTALYWYRQSLGQGLEFLIYFQGNSAPDKSGLPSDRFSAERTGGSVSTLTIQRTQQEDSAVYLCASSRSSSGGGTQYFGPGTRLTVL.

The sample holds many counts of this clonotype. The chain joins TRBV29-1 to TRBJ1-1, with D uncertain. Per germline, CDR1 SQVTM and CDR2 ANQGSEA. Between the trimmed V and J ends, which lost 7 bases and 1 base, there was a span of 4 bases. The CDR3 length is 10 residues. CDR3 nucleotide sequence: TGCAGCGCAGGGAACACTGAAGCTTTCTTT. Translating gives CSAGNTEAFF.

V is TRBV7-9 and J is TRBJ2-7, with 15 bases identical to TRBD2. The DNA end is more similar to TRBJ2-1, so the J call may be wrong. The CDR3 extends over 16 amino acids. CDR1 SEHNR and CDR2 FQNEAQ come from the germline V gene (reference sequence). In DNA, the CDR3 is TGTGCCAGCAGCAGCCAGGGGACTAGCGGGAGGAGTGAGCAGTTCTTC. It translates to CASSSQGTSGRSEQFF.

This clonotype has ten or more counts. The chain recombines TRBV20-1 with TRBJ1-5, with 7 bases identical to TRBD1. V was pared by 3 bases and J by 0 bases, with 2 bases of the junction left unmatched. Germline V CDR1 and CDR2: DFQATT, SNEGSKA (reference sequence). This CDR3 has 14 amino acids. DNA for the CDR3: TGCAGTGCTAGGGGACAGAATAGCAATCAGCCCCAGCATTTT. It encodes CSARGQNSNQPQHF.

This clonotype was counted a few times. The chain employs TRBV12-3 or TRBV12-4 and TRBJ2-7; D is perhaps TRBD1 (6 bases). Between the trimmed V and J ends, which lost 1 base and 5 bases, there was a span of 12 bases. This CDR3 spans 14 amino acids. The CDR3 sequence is CASSLDGGPNEQYF. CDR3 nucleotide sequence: TGTGCCAGCAGTTTAGATGGGGGCCCCAACGAGCAGTACTTC.

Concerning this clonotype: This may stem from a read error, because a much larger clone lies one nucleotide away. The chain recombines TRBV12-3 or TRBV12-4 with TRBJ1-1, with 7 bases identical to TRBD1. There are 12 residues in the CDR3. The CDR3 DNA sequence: TGTGCCGGCAGTTTCGAGGGGGCGGTTGCTTTCTTT. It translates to CAGSFEGAVAFF.